Listed below are T cell receptor beta chains from one sample, sequenced in a study of blood T cell repertoires in COVID-19. Clones were read by immunoSEQ multiplex PCR, and TCRdb kept only the in-frame ones, dropping some. The sample has some 170,000 clones, roughly 82% seen once. Sequencing used peripheral blood. Source of these receptors: a woman between 65 and 79 years old with acute or convalescent COVID-19. Both conserved end residues are part of each CDR3. Fields, in order: CDR3 protein, CDR3 DNA, V gene, clone size, J gene, D gene. D genes are given only for firm matches. Size values are once, few and many counts, or a class for expanded clones, and some rows have none.

CASTPRGSYQPQHF TGTGCCAGCACCCCCCGAGGGAGTTACCAGCCCCAGCATTTT TRBV6-2/TRBV6-3 - TRBJ1-5 -
CSAATEYEQYF TGCAGCGCTGCGACAGAGTACGAGCAGTACTTC TRBV29-1 once TRBJ2-7 -
CASSQNTAYEQYF TGCGCCAGCAGCCAGAACACCGCCTACGAGCAGTACTTC TRBV4-1 - TRBJ2-7 -
CASSPTGASYEQYF TGTGCCAGCTCACCCACAGGGGCATCCTACGAGCAGTACTTC TRBV18 few TRBJ2-7 TRBD1
CSASGADYKGLGNTIYF TGCAGTGCTAGTGGGGCTGATTACAAGGGGCTAGGAAACACCATATATTTT TRBV20-1 - TRBJ1-3 -
CASSLMGGLGTEAFF TGCGCCAGCAGCTTGATGGGAGGGTTGGGCACTGAAGCTTTCTTT TRBV5-1 - TRBJ1-1 -
CASSSDTYEQYF TGTGCCAGCAGTTCGGACACTTACGAGCAGTACTTC TRBV6-2/TRBV6-3 - TRBJ2-7 -
CASGSGLQGPYQPQHF TGTGCCAGCGGTTCCGGCCTTCAGGGGCCCTATCAGCCCCAGCATTTT TRBV6-2/TRBV6-3 few TRBJ1-5 -
CAISETQGWLGYTF TGTGCCATCAGTGAGACACAGGGTTGGTTGGGCTACACCTTC TRBV10-3 - TRBJ1-2 -
CASSPSGGSSYNEQFF TGTGCCAGCTCACCTAGCGGGGGCTCCTCCTACAATGAGCAGTTCTTC TRBV18 - TRBJ2-1 TRBD2
CASRPWASGYNEQFF TGTGCCAGCAGGCCCTGGGCTAGCGGTTACAATGAGCAGTTCTTC TRBV2 - TRBJ2-1 TRBD2
CASSFSRVGTDTQYF TGCGCCAGCAGCTTTTCCAGGGTTGGCACAGATACGCAGTATTTT TRBV5-1 - TRBJ2-3 -